The 15 T cell receptor beta chains in this list originate from one sample, sequenced in a study of PD-L1 blockade in urothelial cancer (dated 2017 in TCRdb). Preparation of the library involved the immunoSEQ multiplex PCR assay. The source is immuneACCESS, and TCRdb retained only in-frame sequences with V and J called. Part of the clones is not carried over; for the studies checked, unresolved V genes explain less than half of this, and the remainder is unexplained. The sample table records tens of thousands of clones; around four fifths of these occur just once. Jointly, the top ten make up 4% to 6% of the sample. Source: PBMCs, taken around atezolizumab (anti-PD-L1) treatment. These receptor sequences come from a man aged 65-85 years with urothelial cancer.

The rearrangement joins TRBV4-2 to TRBJ2-1; no firm D call. Deletions cut 3 bases from V and 0 bases from J, with 9 bases between. The CDR3 sequence is 15 residues long. Germline values: CDR1 LGHNA, CDR2 YNFKEQ. CDR3 loop: CASSQTLSSYNEQFF. CDR3 DNA sequence: TGTGCCAGCAGCCAGACTCTCAGCTCCTACAATGAGCAGTTCTTC.

This chain joins TRBV9 and TRBJ2-3; TRBD2 matches at 9 bases. Germline V gene sequence: CDR1 SGDLS, CDR2 YYNGEE. The CDR3 has 16 residues. Trimming took 0 bases from V and 3 from J; bases not matched to a gene: 5. CDR3 in amino acids: CASSVAASGKTDTQYF. The CDR3 DNA reads as TGTGCCAGCAGCGTAGCAGCTAGCGGGAAGACAGATACGCAGTATTTT.

This clone was seen a single time. This chain connects TRBV7-3 to TRBJ2-1; D unclear. This CDR3 has 15 residues. V lost 5 bases and J lost 7, with 18 bases in between. Germline lookup yields CDR1 SGHTA and CDR2 FQGTGA. CDR3 in amino acids: CASSPHGELANEQFF. The CDR3 nucleotides are TGTGCCAGCAGCCCCCATGGTGAGTTAGCAAATGAGCAGTTCTTC.

This chain links TRBV7-9 with TRBJ1-5; 8 bases agree with TRBD1. V dropped 1 base and J dropped 13; count of bases not matched to a gene: 6. CDR1 is SEHNR, CDR2 FQNEAQ, per germline (reference sequence). The CDR3 extends over 13 amino acids. This CDR3 reads CASSLGQGAPQHF. As DNA, the CDR3 is TGTGCCAGCAGCTTAGGGCAGGGGGCTCCTCAGCATTTT.

This chain uses TRBV30 with TRBJ2-5; D gene uncertain. The V gene's germline CDR1 is GTSNPN and CDR2 SVGIG (reference sequence). The CDR3 totals 14 residues. Deletions cut 1 base from V and 1 base from J, with 10 bases between. Written as DNA, the CDR3 is TGTGCCTGGAGTGGAAAGCCCCCCCAAGAGACCCAGTACTTC. This codes for CAWSGKPPQETQYF.

J is TRBJ1-5 and V is TRBV9; perhaps TRBD1 as D (5 bases). CDR1 is SGDLS and CDR2 is YYNGEE in the germline V gene. The CDR3 is made up of 14 amino acids. The V end was cut by 5 bases, the J end by 4 bases, with 13 bases between. The CDR3 DNA reads as TGTGCCAGCAGTCATGACGGGGGTAATCAGCCCCAGCATTTT. Amino acids: CASSHDGGNQPQHF.

The CDR3 is CASSPPPGGLGYTF. CDR3 in DNA: TGTGCCAGCAGCCCACCTCCAGGGGGGTTAGGCTACACCTTC. J is TRBJ1-2 and V is TRBV28, with 7 bases that match TRBD1. With 6 bases clipped from V and 8 bases from J, the junction kept 12 bases outside the gene matches. There are 14 residues in the CDR3. Germline V gene lookup returns CDR1 MDHEN and CDR2 SYDVKM.

V and J are TRBV14 and TRBJ2-3; 7 bases are a match to TRBD2. CDR1 is SGHDN, CDR2 FVKESK, per germline. CDR3 length equals 15 residues. V gave up 2 bases and J gave up 4 bases; unmatched junction bases: 6. The CDR3 is CASSQRTSGADTQYF. The CDR3 DNA is TGTGCCAGCAGCCAAAGGACTAGTGGCGCAGATACGCAGTATTTT.

With regard to this clone: Distinct nucleotide sequences in the sample also encode this CDR3. This chain links TRBV5-1 with TRBJ1-5; 9 bases line up with TRBD1. This CDR3 has 15 residues. With V trimmed by 3 bases and J by 3 bases, 4 bases remained unmatched. The germline gives CDR1 SGHRS, CDR2 YFSETQ. The CDR3 reads CASSSGQGDNQPQHF. In DNA form, the CDR3 reads TGCGCCAGCAGCTCGGGACAGGGCGACAATCAGCCCCAGCATTTT.

The chain carries TRBV7-2 and TRBJ2-2, with TRBD2 identical over 11 bases. Germline CDR1 and CDR2: SGHTA and FQGNSA. J was trimmed by 5 bases and V by 0 bases; bases with no gene match: 2. The CDR3 length is 16 residues. This CDR3 is CASSLASSGRTGELFF. CDR3 sequence (DNA): TGTGCCAGCAGCTTAGCCTCTAGCGGGAGGACCGGGGAGCTGTTTTTT.

This chain uses TRBV11-2 with TRBJ2-1; TRBD2 agrees at 9 bases. Germline V lookup: CDR1 SGHAT, CDR2 FQNNGV. CDR3 length: 15 amino acids. Trimming cost V 1 base and J 5 bases; bases outside gene matches: 3. The CDR3 DNA follows: TGTGCCAGCAGCTTAGGCGGGAGGGCACACAATGAGCAGTTCTTC. It encodes CASSLGGRAHNEQFF.

V usage is TRBV5-1 and J usage is TRBJ1-3; D ambiguous. V lost 4 bases and J 4 bases, leaving 9 bases between the germline ends. Germline V gives CDR1 SGHRS, CDR2 YFSETQ. The CDR3 sequence is 13 residues long. CDR3 sequence (DNA): TGCGCCAGCAGCACCGGAGGGGGAAACACCATATATTTT. Translated, it gives CASSTGGGNTIYF.

This clone has a single count. J is TRBJ2-7 and V is TRBV2; perhaps TRBD1 as D (5 bases). The V gene's germline CDR1 is SNHLY and CDR2 FYNNEI. CDR3 size: 14 residues. The germline V and J ends were trimmed by 3 bases and 0 bases, with 9 bases remaining between them. The CDR3 reads CASSEDTNSYEQYF. The CDR3 DNA is TGTGCCAGCAGTGAGGACACCAACTCCTACGAGCAGTACTTC.

This chain links TRBV5-4 with TRBJ1-2, with a possible D match to TRBD1 (6 bases). V lost 4 bases and J lost 7, with 8 bases in between. CDR1 is SGHNT and CDR2 is YYREEE in the germline V gene (reference sequence). The CDR3 extends over 11 amino acids. CDR3 nucleotides: TGTGCCAGCAGCAAGGACAGTGGCTACACCTTC. This encodes CASSKDSGYTF.

The rearrangement uses TRBV6-1 and TRBJ2-3; 7 positions match TRBD1. This CDR3 is built from 16 residues. Looked up from germline, CDR1 is MNHNS and CDR2 is SASEGT. V gave up 1 base and J gave up 6 bases; unmatched junction bases: 10. The chain's CDR3 is CASSEVGKTGSDTQYF. The CDR3 DNA reads as TGTGCCAGCAGTGAAGTGGGTAAGACAGGGTCGGATACGCAGTATTTT.